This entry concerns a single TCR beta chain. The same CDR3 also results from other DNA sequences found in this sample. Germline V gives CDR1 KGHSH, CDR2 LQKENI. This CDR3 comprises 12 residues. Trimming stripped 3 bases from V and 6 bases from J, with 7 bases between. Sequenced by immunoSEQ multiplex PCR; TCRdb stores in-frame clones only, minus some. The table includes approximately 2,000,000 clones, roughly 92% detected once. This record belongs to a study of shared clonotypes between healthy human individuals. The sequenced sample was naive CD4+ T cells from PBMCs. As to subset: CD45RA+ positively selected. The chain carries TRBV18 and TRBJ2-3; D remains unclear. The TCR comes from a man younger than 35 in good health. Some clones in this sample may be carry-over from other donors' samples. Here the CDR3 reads CASSPQGDTQYF. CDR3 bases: TGTGCCAGCTCACCCCAAGGGGATACGCAGTATTTT.